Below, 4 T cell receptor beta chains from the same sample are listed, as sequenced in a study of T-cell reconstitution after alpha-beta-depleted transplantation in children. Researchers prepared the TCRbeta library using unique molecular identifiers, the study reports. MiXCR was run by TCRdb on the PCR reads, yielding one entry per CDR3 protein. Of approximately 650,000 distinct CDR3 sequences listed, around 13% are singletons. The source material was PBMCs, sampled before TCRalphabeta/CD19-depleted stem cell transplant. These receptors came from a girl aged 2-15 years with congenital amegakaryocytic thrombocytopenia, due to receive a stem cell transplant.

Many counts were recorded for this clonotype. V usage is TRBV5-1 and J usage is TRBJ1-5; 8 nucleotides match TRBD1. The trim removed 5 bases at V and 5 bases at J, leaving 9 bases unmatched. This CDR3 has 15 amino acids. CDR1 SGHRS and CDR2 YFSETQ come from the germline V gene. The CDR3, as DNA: TGCGCCAGCAGTAAGGCCGGACAGGGCCATCAGCCCCAGCATTTT. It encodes CASSKAGQGHQPQHF.

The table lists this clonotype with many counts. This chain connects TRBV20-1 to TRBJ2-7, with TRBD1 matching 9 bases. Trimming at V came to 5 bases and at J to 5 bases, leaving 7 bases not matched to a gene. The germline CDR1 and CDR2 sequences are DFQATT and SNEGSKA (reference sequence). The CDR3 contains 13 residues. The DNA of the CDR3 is TGCAGTGCTCGTCCGGGACAGGGTAACGAGCAGTACTTC. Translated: CSARPGQGNEQYF.

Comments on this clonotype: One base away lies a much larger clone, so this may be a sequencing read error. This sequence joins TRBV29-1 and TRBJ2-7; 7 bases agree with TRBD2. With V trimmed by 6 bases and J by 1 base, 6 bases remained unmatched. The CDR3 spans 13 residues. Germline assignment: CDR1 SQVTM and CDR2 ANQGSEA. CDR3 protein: CSVLAVESYEQYF. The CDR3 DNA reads TGCAGCGTCCTAGCGGTAGAATCCTACGAGCAGTACTTC.

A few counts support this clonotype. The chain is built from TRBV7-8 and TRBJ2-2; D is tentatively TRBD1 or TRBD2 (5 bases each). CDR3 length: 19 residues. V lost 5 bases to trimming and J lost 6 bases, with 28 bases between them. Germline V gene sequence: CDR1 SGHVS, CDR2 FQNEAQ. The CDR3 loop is CASSLRDLIANTLAGELFF. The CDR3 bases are TGTGCCAGCAGCCTCCGGGACCTCATAGCGAACACGTTGGCCGGGGAGCTGTTTTTT.